The present T cell receptor (beta chain) was sequenced within a study of T cell clones after liver transplantation. Looking at the study overall: In this trial, immunosuppression withdrawal was attempted within 2 years of liver transplant. TCRbeta sequencing after a pre-transplant mixed lymphocyte reaction identified graft-donor-reactive clones, later tracked in post-transplant blood. Graft-donor-reactive sequences were compared with third-party-reactive TCRbeta sequences from pre-transplant mixed lymphocyte reactions.

The CDR3 sequence is 14 residues long. The V end was cut by 4 bases, the J end by 9 bases, with 17 bases between. Germline-derived CDR1 and CDR2 are MNHEY and SVGAGI. Measured with immunoSEQ multiplex PCR; TCRdb has only the in-frame clones, and not every one. The sample records roughly 100,000 clones, 75% to 90% being singletons. Sample: CD4+ T cells from blood, taken before liver transplant. The clonotype comes from a human donor who received a liver transplant. The chain uses TRBV6-5 and TRBJ2-3; D may be TRBD2 (6 bases). Here the CDR3 DNA reads TGTGCCAGCAGTTTCTCGCATAGTGGGGGGACGCAGTATTTT. The encoded protein is CASSFSHSGGTQYF.